This T cell receptor beta chain was identified in a study of T cell responses to AZD1222 COVID-19 vaccine. Overall study findings and caveats: Of the AZD1222 recipients, only 5 or 6 were seropositive at baseline. Females outnumbered males among donors, who were mostly white British; clonal diversity was possibly underestimated. Nearly half of spike-specific TCRs reportedly target unmutated variant regions. With two AZD1222 doses given, Spike-specific TCR breadth and depth both rose.

This clone was observed a single time. Its antigen is still unknown. Sequencing used immunoSEQ multiplex PCR; TCRdb keeps in-frame clones, though not all of them. This table has around 100,000 clones, about nine tenths appearing once. This CDR3 has 15 amino acids. V lost 1 base and J lost 9; bases outside the gene matches: 9. Germline V gene lookup returns CDR1 SGHAT and CDR2 FQNNGV. The clonotype was recovered from an adult in good health. This specimen was peripheral blood, taken on day 0 of AZD1222 vaccination. The rearrangement uses TRBV11-2 and TRBJ2-4; 7 nucleotides align to TRBD2. The CDR3 here is CASSLGRGWEGIQYF. As DNA, the CDR3 is TGTGCCAGCAGCTTAGGAAGGGGTTGGGAGGGCATTCAGTACTTC.